This T cell receptor beta chain was obtained from a study of Ad26.COV2.S vaccination and SARS-CoV-2 variants. Documented treatment: 15 to 20 received Ad26.COV2.S at low or high dose, single or two shots; about 5 received placebo; per-sample allocation not given. The study sampled participants on day 63 after the first vaccine or placebo injection. V was trimmed by 1 base and J by 8 bases, leaving 18 bases between them. The CDR3 length is 16 residues. CDR1 and CDR2 (germline): SGHVS, FQNEAQ. TCRdb's table, derived via immunoSEQ multiplex PCR, lists solely in-frame clones and lacks some. The top ten clones hold roughly 10% of a sample with hundreds of thousands of clones, approximately 86% of them seen once.

The sequence was obtained from a person between 18 and 65 years old who received the Ad26.COV2.S COVID-19 vaccine or a placebo. The genes are TRBV7-8 and TRBJ1-5; D might be TRBD1 (5 bases). The sequenced sample was peripheral blood, obtained in a trial of Ad26.COV2.S vaccine versus placebo. As DNA, the CDR3 is TGTGCCAGCAGCTTAGTCACGGCAGGGCCTCAAAAGCCCCAGCATTTT. Amino acids: CASSLVTAGPQKPQHF.